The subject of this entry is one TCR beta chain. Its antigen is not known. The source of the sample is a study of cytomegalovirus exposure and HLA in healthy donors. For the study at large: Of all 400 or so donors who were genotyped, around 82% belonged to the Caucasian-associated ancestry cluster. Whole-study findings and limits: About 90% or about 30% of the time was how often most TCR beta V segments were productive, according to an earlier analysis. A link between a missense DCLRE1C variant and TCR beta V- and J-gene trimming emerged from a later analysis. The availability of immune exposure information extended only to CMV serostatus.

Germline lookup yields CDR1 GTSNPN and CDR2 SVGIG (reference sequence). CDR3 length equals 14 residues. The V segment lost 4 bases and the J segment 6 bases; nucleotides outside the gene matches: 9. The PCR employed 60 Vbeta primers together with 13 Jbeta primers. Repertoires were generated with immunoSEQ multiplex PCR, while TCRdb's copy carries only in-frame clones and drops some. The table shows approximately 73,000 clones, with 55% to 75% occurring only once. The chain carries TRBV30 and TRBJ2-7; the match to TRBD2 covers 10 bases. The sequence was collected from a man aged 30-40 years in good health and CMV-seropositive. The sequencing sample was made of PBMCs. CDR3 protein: CAWIRTSGRGEQYF. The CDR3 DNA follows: TGTGCCTGGATAAGGACTAGCGGTAGGGGCGAGCAGTACTTC. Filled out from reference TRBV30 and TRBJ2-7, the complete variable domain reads SQTIHQWPATLVQPVGSPLSLECTVEGTSNPNLYWYRQAAGRGLQLLFYSVGIGQISSEVPQNLSASRPQDRQFILSSKKLLLSDSGFYLCAWIRTSGRGEQYFGPGTRLTVT.